The 15 T cell receptor beta chains listed next were all sequenced from one sample in a study of vaccination effects on CD4 cells after COVID-19. Investigators separated out CD4+ T cells once approximately 11 days of culture had passed. BNT162b2 vaccine or mRNA-1273 vaccine was given to participants in two doses. The table came from immunoSEQ multiplex PCR; TCRdb's copy has only in-frame clones and leaves some out. This sample carries tens of thousands of clones, roughly 80% of them seen once, and the ten largest clones take around 2.5%. No cognate antigen is known for these TCRs. The starting material was CD4+ T cells from PBMCs cultured without peptide, obtained after COVID-19 vaccination. The receptor set was obtained from a human donor who received a COVID-19 vaccine.

This sequence joins TRBV15 and TRBJ2-1; maybe TRBD1 (5 bases). The CDR3 length is 12 residues. The germline V gene has CDR1 LNHNV and CDR2 YYDKDF (reference sequence). V lost 2 bases and J lost 6, with 5 bases in between. CDR3 bases: TGTGCCACCAGCAGACAGGGCAATGAGCAGTTCTTC. It translates to CATSRQGNEQFF.

The chain uses TRBV5-1 and TRBJ1-2; 7 nucleotides agree with TRBD1. J lost 1 base, V lost 4 bases, and 7 bases had no gene match. Germline CDR1 reads SGHRS; CDR2 reads YFSETQ. CDR3 length: 15 residues. The CDR3 bases are TGCGCCAGCAGCCCAGGACAGGCCCTTAACTATGGCTACACCTTC. Its translation is CASSPGQALNYGYTF.

In DNA, the CDR3 is TGTGCCAGCAGCTTTACTAGGTACAATGAGCAGTTCTTC. It yields the protein CASSFTRYNEQFF. The chain is built from TRBV5-6 and TRBJ2-1, with D maybe TRBD2 (5 bases). Germline V gives CDR1 SGHDT, CDR2 YYEEEE. The V end was cut by 2 bases, the J end by 4 bases, with 7 bases between. This CDR3 is built from 13 residues.

V usage is TRBV7-2 and J usage is TRBJ2-5; 11 nucleotides align to TRBD2. There are 18 residues in the CDR3. Per the germline V gene, CDR1 is SGHTA and CDR2 is FQGNSA. With V trimmed by 2 bases and J by 2 bases, 10 bases remained unmatched. The CDR3 region is CASSLLWRVAGGQETQYF. The CDR3 DNA is TGTGCCAGCAGCTTACTATGGCGGGTAGCGGGGGGGCAAGAGACCCAGTACTTC. The complete variable domain, with remaining parts taken from reference TRBV7-2 and TRBJ2-5, reads GAGVSQSPSNKVTEKGKDVELRCDPISGHTALYWYRQSLGQGLEFLIYFQGNSAPDKSGLPSDRFSAERTGGSVSTLTIQRTQQEDSAVYLCASSLLWRVAGGQETQYFGPGTRLLVL.

The rearrangement joins TRBV2 to TRBJ2-6, with a possible D match to TRBD2 (5 bases). Per the germline V gene, CDR1 is SNHLY and CDR2 is FYNNEI. The CDR3 runs 15 residues. The germline V and J ends were trimmed by 4 bases and 0 bases, with 7 bases remaining between them. The CDR3 nucleotides are TGTGCCAGCAGTGGAGGGTTCTCTGGGGCCAACGTCCTGACTTTC. It specifies CASSGGFSGANVLTF.

This clone was found once. The V call is TRBV25-1, the J call TRBJ1-6; the match to TRBD1 covers 7 bases. Germline V gene sequence: CDR1 MGHDK, CDR2 SYGVNS. There are 18 residues in the CDR3. J was trimmed by 3 bases and V by 5 bases; bases with no gene match: 13. CDR3 DNA sequence: TGTGCCAGCAGTACCCTTCCCCCCCGGACAGGCTATAATTCACCCCTCCACTTT. Translation gives CASSTLPPRTGYNSPLHF.

V and J are TRBV3-1 (or the pseudogene TRBV3-2) and TRBJ2-4, with 7 positions matching TRBD1. Germline V gives CDR1 LGHDT, CDR2 YNNKEL (reference sequence). The CDR3 covers 17 residues. Trimming removed 5 bases from V and 0 bases from J; junction bases left unmatched: 10. CDR3 region: CASSWGQHPVAKNIQYF. The CDR3 bases are TGTGCCAGCAGCTGGGGACAGCACCCTGTAGCCAAAAACATTCAGTACTTC.

The chain employs TRBV19 and TRBJ2-2; weak D call: TRBD2 (6 bases). This CDR3 comprises 12 residues. Germline V gene sequence: CDR1 LNHDA, CDR2 SQIVND (reference sequence). Between the trimmed V and J ends, which lost 5 bases and 6 bases, there was a span of 7 bases. CDR3 nucleotide sequence: TGTGCCAGTAGTCGGGGGTCCGGGGAGCTGTTTTTT. It is translated as CASSRGSGELFF.

The chain links TRBV5-1 to TRBJ1-1, with no clear D. Trimming took off 2 bases at V and 2 bases at J, with 7 bases between the two ends. CDR1 SGHRS and CDR2 YFSETQ come from the germline V gene. CDR3 length: 13 amino acids. This chain's CDR3 is CASSLGANTEAFF. The CDR3 nucleotides are TGCGCCAGCAGCTTAGGTGCTAACACTGAAGCTTTCTTT.

The V gene is TRBV3-1 (or the pseudogene TRBV3-2), the J gene TRBJ1-3; D gene ambiguous. The CDR3 has 12 amino acids. CDR1 LGHDT and CDR2 YNNKEL come from the germline V gene (reference sequence). The V and J ends lost 4 bases and 5 bases respectively, with 6 bases between them. CDR3 residues: CASSPTRNTIYF. In DNA, the CDR3 is TGTGCCAGCAGCCCAACACGAAACACCATATATTTT.

The chain recombines TRBV7-9 with TRBJ2-2, with 8 bases identical to TRBD1. With V trimmed by 2 bases and J by 5 bases, 4 bases remained unmatched. This CDR3 has 15 amino acids. CDR1 and CDR2 (germline): SEHNR, FQNEAQ (reference sequence). Here the CDR3 DNA reads TGTGCCAGCAGCTTACTGACAGGGGTTACCGGGGAGCTGTTTTTT. Protein product: CASSLLTGVTGELFF.

A few counts support this clone. V gene TRBV12-5 combines with J gene TRBJ1-1, with TRBD1 as a possible D gene (6 bases). Trimming shortened V by 0 bases and J by 5 bases, and 13 bases separated the two germline ends. This CDR3 comprises 15 residues. The V gene's germline CDR1 is LGHNT and CDR2 FRNRAP. The CDR3 nucleotides are TGTGCTAGTGGTTTGGTACAAGGGAGGGGGACTGAAGCTTTCTTT. Its translation: CASGLVQGRGTEAFF.

The chain couples TRBV9 to TRBJ1-2; 7 positions match TRBD1. V lost 0 bases and J lost 8; bases outside the gene matches: 10. The CDR3 contains 15 residues. The V gene's germline CDR1 is SGDLS and CDR2 YYNGEE. CDR3 protein: CASSVGGGTVRGYTF. DNA for the CDR3: TGTGCCAGCAGCGTAGGAGGGGGGACAGTGCGCGGCTACACCTTC.

The rearrangement joins TRBV7-9 to TRBJ1-2; TRBD1 aligns across 7 bases. The junction had 4 bases not matched to a gene; V was cut back by 5 bases and J by 4 bases. The CDR3 has 13 amino acids. CDR1 is SEHNR and CDR2 is FQNEAQ in the germline V gene (reference sequence). The CDR3, as DNA: TGTGCCAGCAGCCTGGGACAGCTCTATGGCTACACCTTC. This gives the protein CASSLGQLYGYTF.

CDR3 sequence (DNA): TGTGCCACGTCCGTCGGGGGGGGCCGAACCGGGGAGCTGTTTTTT. Residues: CATSVGGGRTGELFF. This sequence joins TRBV24-1 and TRBJ2-2; 8 nucleotides align to TRBD2. The germline V gene encodes CDR1 KGHDR and CDR2 SFDVKD. This CDR3 comprises 15 residues. With V trimmed by 10 bases and J by 5 bases, 11 bases remained unmatched.